The 24 T cell receptor beta chains given below trace back to one sample, sequenced in a study of T cell responses to AZD1222 COVID-19 vaccine (TCRdb year 2021). This specimen's time point label, per the study, means: baseline before first vaccination. The method was the immunoSEQ multiplex PCR assay. Sourced from immuneACCESS, this table was stored by TCRdb with only in-frame sequences that have V and J called. A share of the clones is absent; for the studies checked, an unresolved V gene accounts for under half, and the remainder has no known explanation. This sample's table carries some 150,000 clones. Together, the top ten hold over 2% of the sample. Source material: peripheral blood. These receptor sequences come from an adult in good health.

The chain joins TRBV7-6 to TRBJ1-2, with a tentative D call TRBD1 (5 bases). The CDR3 is 15 residues long. The V end was cut by 1 base, the J end by 8 bases, with 17 bases between. Germline V gives CDR1 SGHVS, CDR2 FNYEAQ. CDR3 DNA sequence: TGTGCCAGCAGCTTAGGAGTAGGGTCAGGGCGCGGCTACACCTTC. Translating it yields CASSLGVGSGRGYTF.

The V gene is TRBV11-2, the J gene TRBJ2-7; a possible D gene is TRBD2 (6 bases). Trimming removed 4 bases at V and 11 bases at J, with 15 bases between. The CDR3 length is 12 residues. CDR1 and CDR2 (germline): SGHAT, FQNNGV. CDR3 DNA sequence: TGTGCCAGCAGCTCGGACTATAATCGAAAGTACTTC. This codes for CASSSDYNRKYF.

The chain uses TRBV14 and TRBJ1-6; 7 bases match TRBD1. CDR1 and CDR2 (germline): SGHDN, FVKESK. The V segment lost 1 base and the J segment 7 bases; nucleotides outside the gene matches: 13. The CDR3 runs 18 residues. The CDR3 nucleotides are TGTGCCAGCAGCCAAGGGGCCAGGGGGGCCCCACTAAATTCACCCCTCCACTTT. It codes for CASSQGARGAPLNSPLHF.

In regard to this clone: The sample holds other DNA sequences that translate to the same CDR3. The rearrangement uses TRBV7-2 and TRBJ2-2; D gene uncertain. The germline CDR1 and CDR2 sequences are SGHTA and FQGNSA. The V gene lost 1 base and the J gene lost 2 bases, with 5 bases spanning the gap. The CDR3 loop spans 14 amino acids. CDR3 bases: TGTGCCAGCAGCTTAGGCACAAACACCGGGGAGCTGTTTTTT. Its protein product is CASSLGTNTGELFF.

The V gene is TRBV30, the J gene TRBJ1-1, with D perhaps matching TRBD1 (5 bases). Germline CDR1 GTSNPN, CDR2 SVGIG (reference sequence). Trimming left V 5 bases short and J 4 bases short, with 11 bases between. This CDR3 has 12 residues. The CDR3 sequence: CAWDRGSTEAFF. The CDR3 bases are TGTGCCTGGGATCGGGGGAGCACTGAAGCTTTCTTT. The variable domain in full, completed from reference TRBV30 and TRBJ1-1, reads SQTIHQWPATLVQPVGSPLSLECTVEGTSNPNLYWYRQAAGRGLQLLFYSVGIGQISSEVPQNLSASRPQDRQFILSSKKLLLSDSGFYLCAWDRGSTEAFFGQGTRLTVV.

The chain combines TRBV10-3 with TRBJ1-1, with 10 bases matching TRBD1. The CDR3 totals 14 residues. Per the germline V gene, CDR1 is ENHRY and CDR2 is SYGVKD. V dropped 1 base and J dropped 4; count of bases not matched to a gene: 0. The CDR3 loop is CAISEWDRGTEAFF. As DNA, the CDR3 is TGTGCCATCAGTGAGTGGGACAGGGGCACTGAAGCTTTCTTT.

Here the CDR3 DNA reads TGTGCCAGCAGTCGGGGACAGGGGTTGAGCCAGCCCCAGCATTTT. Translating it yields CASSRGQGLSQPQHF. V is TRBV7-9 and J is TRBJ1-5; the match to TRBD1 covers 10 bases. There are 15 residues in the CDR3. Germline V gives CDR1 SEHNR, CDR2 FQNEAQ (reference sequence). J lost 7 bases, V lost 6 bases, and 9 bases had no gene match.

V is TRBV29-1 and J is TRBJ2-7; D is uncertain. This CDR3 is 12 amino acids long. Trimming took off 4 bases at V and 0 bases at J, with 7 bases between the two ends. Germline-derived CDR1 and CDR2 are SQVTM and ANQGSEA. The DNA for the CDR3 is TGCAGCGTTGTGGTCGGCTCCTACGAGCAGTACTTC. This gives the protein CSVVVGSYEQYF.

This chain uses TRBV28 with TRBJ1-2; D uncertain. The V gene's germline CDR1 is MDHEN and CDR2 SYDVKM. This CDR3 has 15 residues. V lost 2 bases and J lost 4, with 14 bases in between. CDR3 in amino acids: CASSLGQTLGYGYTF. DNA for the CDR3: TGTGCCAGCAGTTTAGGTCAGACGTTAGGCTATGGCTACACCTTC.

This chain links TRBV5-1 with TRBJ2-7; 10 positions agree with TRBD2. V gave up 0 bases and J gave up 2 bases; unmatched junction bases: 5. CDR1 is SGHRS, CDR2 YFSETQ, per germline. The CDR3 sequence is 16 residues long. The CDR3 loop reads CASSLDGLAGAYEQYF. In DNA, the CDR3 is TGCGCCAGCAGCTTGGACGGGCTAGCGGGGGCCTACGAGCAGTACTTC.

The chain links TRBV28 to TRBJ2-4; no clear D gene. Germline lookup yields CDR1 MDHEN and CDR2 SYDVKM. V was cut by 5 bases and J by 8 bases, with 16 bases left in between. The CDR3 sequence is 14 residues long. The CDR3 sequence: CASSVQPGRDIQYF. The DNA of the CDR3 is TGTGCCAGCAGTGTGCAACCGGGTAGGGACATTCAGTACTTC.

The V and J genes are TRBV7-6 and TRBJ2-3, with 7 bases aligning to TRBD1. In germline, CDR1 is SGHVS, CDR2 FNYEAQ. Losses at the gene ends were 4 bases for V and 2 bases for J; bases not matched to a gene: 3. The length of the CDR3 is 14 residues. The chain's CDR3 is CASSSGQDTDTQYF. CDR3 nucleotides: TGTGCCAGCAGCTCAGGACAGGACACAGATACGCAGTATTTT.

This chain joins TRBV19 and TRBJ2-3; unclear D gene. From germline, CDR1 is LNHDA and CDR2 SQIVND (reference sequence). Trimming stripped 3 bases from V and 4 bases from J, with 8 bases between. The CDR3 has 13 amino acids. CDR3 nucleotide sequence: TGTGCCAGTAGTATCGCGAACCCAGATACGCAGTATTTT. Protein sequence: CASSIANPDTQYF.

The chain recombines TRBV18 with TRBJ2-3, with D perhaps matching TRBD2 (6 bases). Trimming took 1 base from V and 5 from J, leaving 7 bases between them. Per germline, CDR1 KGHSH and CDR2 LQKENI. The CDR3 length is 13 residues. The CDR3 is CASSPQGGDTQYF. In nucleotides, the CDR3 is TGTGCCAGCTCACCACAGGGAGGAGATACGCAGTATTTT.

This chain connects TRBV5-4 to TRBJ2-5; 8 bases line up with TRBD2. Germline V gives CDR1 SGHNT, CDR2 YYREEE (reference sequence). The V segment lost 5 bases and the J segment 2 bases; nucleotides outside the gene matches: 8. This CDR3 has 15 residues. The CDR3 coding sequence is TGTGCCAGCAGTTACGGGGGGGGCGGACAAGAGACCCAGTACTTC. It translates to CASSYGGGGQETQYF. Based on the CDR3 plus reference TRBV5-4 and TRBJ2-5, the full variable domain is ETGVTQSPTHLIKTRGQQVTLRCSSQSGHNTVSWYQQALGQGPQFIFQYYREEENGRGNFPPRFSGLQFPNYSSELNVNALELDDSALYLCASSYGGGGQETQYFGPGTRLLVL.

This rearrangement joins TRBV7-9 to TRBJ1-4, with no clear D. The CDR3 extends over 15 amino acids. CDR1 is SEHNR and CDR2 is FQNEAQ in the germline V gene (reference sequence). Deletions cut 10 bases from V and 1 base from J, with 16 bases between. The CDR3: CATESDGVTNEKLFF. For the CDR3, the DNA is TGTGCCACAGAATCCGATGGGGTAACTAATGAAAAACTGTTTTTT. The whole variable domain, remainder taken from reference TRBV7-9 and TRBJ1-4, is DTGVSQNPRHKITKRGQNVTFRCDPISEHNRLYWYRQTLGQGPEFLTYFQNEAQLEKSRLLSDRFSAERPKGSFSTLEIQRTEQGDSAMYLCATESDGVTNEKLFFGSGTQLSVL.

This chain joins TRBV7-7 and TRBJ2-5; tentatively, D is TRBD2 (5 bases). V was trimmed by 3 bases and J by 5 bases, leaving 13 bases between them. Germline lookup yields CDR1 SSHAT and CDR2 FNYEAQ (reference sequence). The length of the CDR3 is 14 residues. The CDR3 region is CASSLGVGGETQYF. The CDR3 nucleotides read TGTGCCAGCAGCTTGGGCGTAGGCGGGGAGACCCAGTACTTC.

The chain couples TRBV19 to TRBJ1-6, with D possibly being TRBD1 (6 bases). The CDR3 totals 14 residues. With 1 base removed from V and 10 bases from J, the gap between germline ends came to 11 bases. Per the germline V gene, CDR1 is LNHDA and CDR2 is SQIVND (reference sequence). The CDR3 DNA reads as TGTGCCAGTAGTATAGTGGACAGACCCTCACCCCTCCACTTT. It translates to CASSIVDRPSPLHF.

This chain uses TRBV11-2 with TRBJ2-7, with D maybe TRBD2 (6 bases). V lost 4 bases and J lost 6, with 10 bases in between. The CDR3 is 12 residues long. From germline, CDR1 is SGHAT and CDR2 FQNNGV. The CDR3 loop reads CASSSAGFEQYF. The CDR3 bases are TGTGCCAGCAGCTCCGCGGGGTTCGAGCAGTACTTC.

This chain joins TRBV9 and TRBJ1-3; no clear D. V dropped 1 base and J dropped 0 bases, with 11 bases sitting between them. Looked up from germline, CDR1 is SGDLS and CDR2 is YYNGEE. CDR3 length: 16 amino acids. The CDR3, as DNA: TGTGCCAGCAGCGTACTCGGAGGAAACTCTGGAAACACCATATATTTT. This gives the protein CASSVLGGNSGNTIYF.

The chain uses TRBV5-6 and TRBJ1-3; tentatively, D is TRBD1 (6 bases). The CDR3 loop spans 14 amino acids. Trimming left V 4 bases short and J 0 bases short, with 8 bases between. In germline, CDR1 is SGHDT, CDR2 YYEEEE. For the CDR3, the DNA is TGTGCCAGCAGCGGGACAACCTCTGGAAACACCATATATTTT. This codes for CASSGTTSGNTIYF.

This rearrangement joins TRBV5-1 to TRBJ1-5; D call uncertain. The CDR3 consists of 14 residues. V lost 4 bases and J lost 2, with 10 bases in between. Germline CDR1 SGHRS, CDR2 YFSETQ. CDR3 residues: CASSPDGRNQPQHF. CDR3 bases: TGCGCCAGCAGCCCGGACGGCCGCAATCAGCCCCAGCATTTT.

This chain connects TRBV5-4 to TRBJ1-1, with D possibly TRBD1 on 5 matching bases. Germline V CDR1 and CDR2: SGHNT, YYREEE (reference sequence). V lost 3 bases, J lost 3 bases, and 9 bases lay in between. The CDR3 contains 13 residues. The CDR3 sequence is CASSSRGYTEAFF. The CDR3 DNA is TGTGCCAGCAGCTCCCGGGGCTACACTGAAGCTTTCTTT.

The genes are TRBV6-2 or TRBV6-3 and TRBJ2-1, with 8 bases fitting TRBD2. In germline, CDR1 is MNHEY, CDR2 SVGEGT. The ends lost 7 bases at V and 3 bases at J; junction bases unmatched: 5. CDR3 length: 14 amino acids. The CDR3 sequence is CASTPGGDYNEQFF. In DNA, the CDR3 is TGTGCCAGCACCCCCGGGGGGGACTACAATGAGCAGTTCTTC.